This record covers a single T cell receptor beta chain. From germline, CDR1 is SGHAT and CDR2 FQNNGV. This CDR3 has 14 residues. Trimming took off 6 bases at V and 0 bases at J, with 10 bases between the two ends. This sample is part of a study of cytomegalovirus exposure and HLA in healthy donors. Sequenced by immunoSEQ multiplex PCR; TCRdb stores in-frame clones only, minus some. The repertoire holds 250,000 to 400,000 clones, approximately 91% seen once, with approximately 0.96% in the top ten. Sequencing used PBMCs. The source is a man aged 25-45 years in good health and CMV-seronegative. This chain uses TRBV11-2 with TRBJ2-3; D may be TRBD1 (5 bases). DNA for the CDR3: TGTGCCAGCAGGCAGACAGCTAGCACAGATACGCAGTATTTT. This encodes CASRQTASTDTQYF.